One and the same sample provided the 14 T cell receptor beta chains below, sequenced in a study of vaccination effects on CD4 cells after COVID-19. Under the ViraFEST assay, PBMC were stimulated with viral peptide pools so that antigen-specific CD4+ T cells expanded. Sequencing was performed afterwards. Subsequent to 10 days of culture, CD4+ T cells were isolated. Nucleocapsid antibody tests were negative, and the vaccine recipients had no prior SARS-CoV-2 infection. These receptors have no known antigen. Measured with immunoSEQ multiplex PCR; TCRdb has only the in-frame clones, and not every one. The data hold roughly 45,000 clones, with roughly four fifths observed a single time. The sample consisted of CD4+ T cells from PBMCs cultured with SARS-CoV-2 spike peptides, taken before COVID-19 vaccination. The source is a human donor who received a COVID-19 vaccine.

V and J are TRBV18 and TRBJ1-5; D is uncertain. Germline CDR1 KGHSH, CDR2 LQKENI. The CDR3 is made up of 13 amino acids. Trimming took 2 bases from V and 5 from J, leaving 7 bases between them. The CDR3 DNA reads TGTGCCAGCTCACCAGACACCTATCAGCCCCAGCATTTT. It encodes CASSPDTYQPQHF. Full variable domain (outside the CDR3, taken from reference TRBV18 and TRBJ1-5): NAGVMQNPRHLVRRRGQEARLRCSPMKGHSHVYWYRQLPEEGLKFMVYLQKENIIDESGMPKERFSAEFPKEGPSILRIQQVVRGDSAAYFCASSPDTYQPQHFGDGTRLSIL.

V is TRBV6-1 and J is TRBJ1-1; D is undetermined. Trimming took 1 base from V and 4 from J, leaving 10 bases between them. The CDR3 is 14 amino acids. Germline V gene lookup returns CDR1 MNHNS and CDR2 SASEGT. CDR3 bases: TGTGCCAGCAGTGAAGAACGGCGGGGCACTGAAGCTTTCTTT. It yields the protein CASSEERRGTEAFF.

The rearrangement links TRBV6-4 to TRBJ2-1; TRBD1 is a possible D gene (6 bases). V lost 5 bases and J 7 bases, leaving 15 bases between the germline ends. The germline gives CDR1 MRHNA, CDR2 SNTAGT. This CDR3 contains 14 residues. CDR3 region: CASSTIGGLNEQFF. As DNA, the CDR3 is TGTGCCAGCAGTACAATTGGGGGCTTGAATGAGCAGTTCTTC.

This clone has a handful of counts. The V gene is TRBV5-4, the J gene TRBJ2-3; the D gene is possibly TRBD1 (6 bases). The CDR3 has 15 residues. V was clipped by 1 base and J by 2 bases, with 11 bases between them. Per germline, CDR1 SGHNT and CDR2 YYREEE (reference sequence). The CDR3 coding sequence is TGTGCCAGCAGCTTGTACAGGGTGGACACAGATACGCAGTATTTT. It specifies CASSLYRVDTDTQYF.

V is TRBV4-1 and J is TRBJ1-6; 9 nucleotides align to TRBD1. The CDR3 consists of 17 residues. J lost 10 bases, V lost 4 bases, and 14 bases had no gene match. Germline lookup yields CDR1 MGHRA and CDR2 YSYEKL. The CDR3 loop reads CASSRPSGTGSGSPLHF. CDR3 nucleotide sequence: TGCGCCAGCAGCCGCCCGTCCGGGACAGGGAGTGGCTCACCCCTCCACTTT.

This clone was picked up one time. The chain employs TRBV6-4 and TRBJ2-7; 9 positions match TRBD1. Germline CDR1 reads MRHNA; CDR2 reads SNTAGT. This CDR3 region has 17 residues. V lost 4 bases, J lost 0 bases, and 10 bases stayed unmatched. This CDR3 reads CASSGQAGTGFSYEQYV. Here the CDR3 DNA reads TGTGCCAGCAGTGGACAGGCCGGGACAGGGTTCTCCTACGAGCAGTACGTC.

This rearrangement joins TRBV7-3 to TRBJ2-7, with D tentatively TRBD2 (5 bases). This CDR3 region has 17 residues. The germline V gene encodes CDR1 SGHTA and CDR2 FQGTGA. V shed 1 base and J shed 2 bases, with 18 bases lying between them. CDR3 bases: TGTGCCAGCAGCTTAAGGGCCGGGATCAACGGTACCTACGAGCAGTACGTC. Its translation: CASSLRAGINGTYEQYV.

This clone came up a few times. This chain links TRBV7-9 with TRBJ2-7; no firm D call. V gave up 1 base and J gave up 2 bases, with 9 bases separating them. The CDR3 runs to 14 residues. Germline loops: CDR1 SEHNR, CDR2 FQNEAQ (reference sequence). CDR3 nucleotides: TGTGCCAGCAGCTTAGTTAAAGGTGCCTACGAGCAGTACGTC. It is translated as CASSLVKGAYEQYV.

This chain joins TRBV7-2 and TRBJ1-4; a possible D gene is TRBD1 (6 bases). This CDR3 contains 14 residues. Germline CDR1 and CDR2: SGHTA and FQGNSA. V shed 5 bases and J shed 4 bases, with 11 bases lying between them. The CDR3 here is CASSLQGLNEKLFF. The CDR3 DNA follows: TGTGCCAGCAGCCTACAGGGCCTTAATGAAAAACTGTTTTTT.

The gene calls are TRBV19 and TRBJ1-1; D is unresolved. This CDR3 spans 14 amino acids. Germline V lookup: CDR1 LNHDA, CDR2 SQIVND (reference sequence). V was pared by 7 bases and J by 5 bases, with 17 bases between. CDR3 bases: TGTGCCAGTATTCCCGGACCCCCAAAGACTGAAGCTTTCTTT. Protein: CASIPGPPKTEAFF.

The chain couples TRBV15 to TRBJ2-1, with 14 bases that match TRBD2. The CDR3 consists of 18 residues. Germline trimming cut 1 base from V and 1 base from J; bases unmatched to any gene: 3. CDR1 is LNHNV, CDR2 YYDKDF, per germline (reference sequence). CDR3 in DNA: TGTGCCACCAGCAGAGGACTAGCGGGGGGGTCTTCCTACAATGAGCAGTTCTTC. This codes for CATSRGLAGGSSYNEQFF.

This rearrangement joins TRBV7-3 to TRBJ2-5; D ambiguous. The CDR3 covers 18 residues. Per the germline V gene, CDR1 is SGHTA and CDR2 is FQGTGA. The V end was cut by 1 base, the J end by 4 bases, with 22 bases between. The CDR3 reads CASSLSGPPLKVPETQYF. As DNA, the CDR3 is TGTGCCAGCAGCTTAAGCGGTCCGCCTTTAAAGGTTCCAGAGACCCAGTACTTC.

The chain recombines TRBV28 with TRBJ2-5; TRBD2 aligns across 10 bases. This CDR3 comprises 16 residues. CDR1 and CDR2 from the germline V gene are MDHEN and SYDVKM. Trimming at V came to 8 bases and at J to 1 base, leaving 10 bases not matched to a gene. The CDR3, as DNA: TGTGCCAGCTCTCGAGCGGGGGGGAATATCCAAGAGACCCAGTACTTC. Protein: CASSRAGGNIQETQYF.

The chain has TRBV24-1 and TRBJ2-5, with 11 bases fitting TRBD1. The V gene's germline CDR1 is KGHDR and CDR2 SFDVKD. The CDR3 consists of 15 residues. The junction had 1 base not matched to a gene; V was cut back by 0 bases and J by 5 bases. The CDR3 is CATSDLGQGAETQYF. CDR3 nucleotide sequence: TGTGCCACCAGTGATTTGGGACAGGGGGCGGAGACCCAGTACTTC.